This is a list of T cell receptor beta chains from one sample in a study of T cell changes during pregnancy in multiple sclerosis. Data came from immunoSEQ multiplex PCR; TCRdb stores just in-frame clones and leaves some out. Among tens of thousands of clones listed, 89% were seen once. The specimen was CD4+ T cells from peripheral blood mononuclear cells, collected after pregnancy. Receptor source: a female donor in good health, enrolled as a control in a pregnancy study. The CDR3 runs from the conserved cysteine through the conserved F or W. The D gene is left open where the match is weak. A row's size may be missing; if present it is once, few, many or a size class.

clone_size d_call cdr3_length j_call v_call cdr3_nt cdr3_aa
NA NA 15 TRBJ1-1 TRBV6-5 TGTGCCAGCAGTTACACCCCCCCGGTGAACACTGAAGCTTTCTTT CASSYTPPVNTEAFF
NA TRBD1 13 TRBJ1-2 TRBV28 TGTGCCAGCAGTCGACAGGGGAGCTATGGCTACACCTTC CASSRQGSYGYTF
NA TRBD1 15 TRBJ1-2 TRBV6-6 TGTGCCAGCAGTAGTCTCCCGGGACAGGGTGAAGGCTACACCTTC CASSSLPGQGEGYTF
NA NA 15 TRBJ1-1 TRBV7-8 TGTGCCAGCAGCTTAAGCATGCGGGCTAACACTGAAGCTTTCTTT CASSLSMRANTEAFF
medium-sized NA 11 TRBJ1-1 TRBV7-9 TGTGCCAGCAGCCGCCTAATGGAAGCTTTCTTT CASSRLMEAFF
NA NA 12 TRBJ1-1 TRBV6-4 TGTGCCAGCAGCCCCCTCGGGGATGAGGCTTTCTTT CASSPLGDEAFF
NA NA 16 TRBJ1-4 TRBV5-1 TGCGCCAGCAGCGTCGGACAGTCCACTGCCGAGGAAAAACTGTTTTTT CASSVGQSTAEEKLFF
NA TRBD1 16 TRBJ1-4 TRBV15 TGTGCCACCAGCAGACTGGAGGGACAGGGCCGTGAAAAACTGTTTTTT CATSRLEGQGREKLFF
NA NA 13 TRBJ1-2 TRBV28 TGTGCCAGCAGTTCCCCCGGACAGTATGGCTACACCTTC CASSSPGQYGYTF
NA NA 15 TRBJ1-1 TRBV28 TGTGCCAGCGAGTCCCAGGGAATTACCTTCACTGAAGCTTTCTTT CASESQGITFTEAFF
NA NA 14 TRBJ1-3 TRBV4-1 TGCGCCAGCGCCCGGTTCACGCCCGGAAACACCATATATTTT CASARFTPGNTIYF
NA TRBD2 16 TRBJ2-1 TRBV18 TGTGCCAGCTCACCAATAGCGGGAGTTTCCTACAATGAGCAGTTCTTC CASSPIAGVSYNEQFF
NA NA 18 TRBJ2-2 TRBV28 TGTGCCAGCAGTTCCCTACCCTCAGGGGTCCCGAACACCGGGGAGCTGTTTTTT CASSSLPSGVPNTGELFF
once NA 12 TRBJ2-7 TRBV5-6 TGTGCCAGCAACCAAGGCGGGTACGAGCAGTACTTC CASNQGGYEQYF
NA NA 15 TRBJ2-4 TRBV25-1 TGTGCCAGCAGTGAAACGGGGATAGCCAAAAACATTCAGTACTTC CASSETGIAKNIQYF
NA TRBD2 16 TRBJ2-3 TRBV5-1 TGCGCCAGCAGCTGGAGGACTAGCGGGGGTGGAGATACGCAGTATTTT CASSWRTSGGGDTQYF
NA TRBD1 14 TRBJ1-3 TRBV5-4 TGTGCCAGCAGCTCCGGACAGGGAAGAAACACCATATATTTT CASSSGQGRNTIYF
NA NA 12 TRBJ2-5 TRBV6-6 TGTGCCAGCAGTCGGGGGGCGGAGACCCAGTACTTC CASSRGAETQYF
NA NA 14 TRBJ2-5 TRBV6-5 TGTGCCAGCCGGGGGTGGGGGGGCCCGGAGACCCAGTACTTC CASRGWGGPETQYF
NA NA 16 TRBJ1-1 TRBV19 TGTGCCAGTAGTCAAAATCGTCTTACAGGAAACACTGAAGCTTTCTTT CASSQNRLTGNTEAFF
NA TRBD2 19 TRBJ2-5 TRBV5-6 TGTGCCAGCAGCGTGGGACTAGCGGGGGCCATGGTGGCACAAGAGACCCAGTACTTC CASSVGLAGAMVAQETQYF
NA TRBD2 17 TRBJ2-1 TRBV9 TGTGCCAGCAGCGTAGCGGGGGCGGGACTAGCTTGGAATGAGCAGTTCTTC CASSVAGAGLAWNEQFF
NA NA 17 TRBJ1-5 TRBV28 TGTGCCAGCAGTTTTACCCACTTAAAGAAGAGCAATCAGCCCCAGCATTTT CASSFTHLKKSNQPQHF
NA TRBD1 15 TRBJ2-7 TRBV6-5 TGTGCCAGCAGTTACTCGAAGGACAGGACGTCCGAGCAGTACTTC CASSYSKDRTSEQYF
NA NA 17 TRBJ1-5 TRBV4-3 TGCGCCAGCAGCCAAGAGCCTACAGGGCATAGCAATCAGCCCCAGCATTTT CASSQEPTGHSNQPQHF
NA TRBD1 18 TRBJ1-5 TRBV18 TGTGCCAGCTCACCGTCCCTCTGGGACAGAAATAGCAATCAGCCCCAGCATTTT CASSPSLWDRNSNQPQHF
NA TRBD1 16 TRBJ1-5 TRBV28 TGTGCCAGCAGTTTATGGGGCAGGACAGGAAGTCAGCCCCAGCATTTT CASSLWGRTGSQPQHF
NA NA 14 TRBJ2-3 TRBV19 TGTGCCAGTAGTACCCAGGGGTGGACAGATACGCAGTATTTT CASSTQGWTDTQYF
NA TRBD1 16 TRBJ2-7 TRBV5-6 TGTGCCAGCAGCCGCCGGGACAGGGGTAATACCTACGAGCAGTACTTC CASSRRDRGNTYEQYF
NA TRBD2 17 TRBJ2-1 TRBV5-5 TGTGCCAGCAGCAGCGCTAGCGGGAGGGGTTCGGTGAATGAGCAGTTCTTC CASSSASGRGSVNEQFF
NA TRBD1 14 TRBJ2-4 TRBV7-3 TGTGCCAGCAGCGGGACAGGGGCCAAAAACATTCAGTACTTC CASSGTGAKNIQYF
NA TRBD2 15 TRBJ2-7 TRBV7-6 TGTGCCAGCAGTAACCAGGGAGCTAGCGGCGACGAGCAGTACTTC CASSNQGASGDEQYF
once NA 13 TRBJ1-2 TRBV9 TGTGCCAGCAGCGTAGGACAGAACTATGGCTACACCTTC CASSVGQNYGYTF
once NA 15 TRBJ1-2 TRBV19 TGTGCCAGCATATCCCCCTTTGGAGGGAACTATGGCTACACCTTC CASISPFGGNYGYTF
few NA 14 TRBJ1-6 TRBV28 TGTGCCAGCAGTCCCGGAGGGGATAATTCACCCCTCCACTTT CASSPGGDNSPLHF
NA TRBD1 13 TRBJ1-2 TRBV28 TGTGCCAGCAGTGACGGACAGGGATATGGCTACACCTTC CASSDGQGYGYTF
NA TRBD1 14 TRBJ2-7 TRBV2 TGTGCCAGCAGTATCGAAAACAGGGGGTACGAGCAGTACTTC CASSIENRGYEQYF
NA NA 14 TRBJ1-2 TRBV19 TGTGCCAGTAGTAAGACCGGGACAAACTATGGCTACACCTTC CASSKTGTNYGYTF
NA TRBD2 16 TRBJ2-7 TRBV4-2 TGTGCCAGCAGCCAAGATACTAGCGGTGACTCCTACGAGCAGTACTTC CASSQDTSGDSYEQYF
NA TRBD2 15 TRBJ2-2 TRBV9 TGTGCCAGCAGCGTTACTAGCGGGGGGCACGGGGAGCTGTTTTTT CASSVTSGGHGELFF
NA TRBD1 13 TRBJ2-5 TRBV6-6 TGTGCCAGTACGGGACAGGGGAGGGAGACCCAGTACTTC CASTGQGRETQYF
NA TRBD2 17 TRBJ2-7 TRBV5-4 TGTGCCAGCAGCCCCGGGACTAGCGGGGGGGGGACCTACGAGCAGTACTTC CASSPGTSGGGTYEQYF
NA TRBD2 15 TRBJ2-7 TRBV19 TGTGCCAGTAGCCTAACTAGCGGGCCGACCTACGAGCAGTACTTC CASSLTSGPTYEQYF
NA NA 18 TRBJ1-6 TRBV4-1 TGCGCCAGCAGCCAATTTCAAGGGGCTAGCTCCTATAATTCACCCCTCCACTTT CASSQFQGASSYNSPLHF
NA TRBD1 17 TRBJ1-6 TRBV7-9 TGTGCCAGCAGCTCCGGGACAGGGGTTCAGAATAATTCACCCCTCCACTTT CASSSGTGVQNNSPLHF
NA NA 15 TRBJ1-1 TRBV10-3 TGTGCCATCAGCCGAGTCGAGGGAATTGGCACTGAAGCTTTCTTT CAISRVEGIGTEAFF
NA NA 12 TRBJ1-5 TRBV7-9 TGTGCCAGCACCACCTTCGCAGGGCCCCAGCATTTT CASTTFAGPQHF
NA TRBD1 13 TRBJ1-6 TRBV7-9 TGTGCCAGCTCCACAGGGGGCGATTCACCCCTCCACTTT CASSTGGDSPLHF
NA TRBD1 12 TRBJ1-5 TRBV6-1 TGTGCCAGCAGTGACAGGGGGGAGCCCCAGCATTTT CASSDRGEPQHF
NA TRBD2 13 TRBJ2-1 TRBV2 TGTGCCAGCAGTGATCGAGCGGGAAATGAGCAGTTCTTC CASSDRAGNEQFF
NA NA 15 TRBJ1-6 TRBV4-2 TGTGCCAGCAGCCAAGAGGGGCAGGACCATTCACCCCTCCACTTT CASSQEGQDHSPLHF
NA NA 13 TRBJ1-1 TRBV5-4 TGTGCCAGCAGCTTGGTGGGCAGCACTGAAGCTTTCTTT CASSLVGSTEAFF
NA NA 15 TRBJ2-2 TRBV7-2 TGTGCCAGCAGCCGCGAGGCGCGGAGTACCGGGGAGCTGTTTTTT CASSREARSTGELFF